This T cell receptor (beta chain) was obtained from a study of blood T cell repertoires in COVID-19. Whole-study context: The analysed material was cDNA or gDNA that came from T cells, B-cell-depleted T cells, or PBMCs.

This clone was recorded a few times. Repertoires were generated with immunoSEQ multiplex PCR, while TCRdb's copy carries only in-frame clones and drops some. The top ten clones hold 7.8% of a sample with about 200,000 clones, 82% of them seen once. Unmatched junction bases numbered 6, after V lost 0 bases and J lost 5 bases. This CDR3 has 15 residues. CDR1 and CDR2 (germline): SGHRS, YFSETQ. The source material was peripheral blood. This TCR was sampled from a woman aged 55-75 years with COVID-19, enrolled during active disease. The V gene is TRBV5-1, the J gene TRBJ2-5; 8 bases match TRBD2. The CDR3 here is CASSLAGGPGETQYF. CDR3 nucleotide sequence: TGCGCCAGCAGCTTGGCGGGAGGGCCCGGGGAGACCCAGTACTTC.